Listed below are T cell receptor beta chains from one sample, sequenced in a study of human T cells and chemical hapten exposure. TCRdb ran MiXCR on the RACE reads and lists one entry per CDR3 protein. This table has fewer than 300,000 distinct CDR3 sequences, approximately 7.5% appearing once. The sample in question was whole blood, obtained in connection with sensitization to the hapten diphenylcyclopropenone (DPC). The receptors here all came from a man aged 18 to 30 with alopecia areata. Some clones in this sample may be carry-over from other donors' samples. CDR3s include the opening cysteine and the closing phenylalanine or tryptophan. D genes are given only for firm matches. Not all rows give a size; the values are once, few, many and, for expanded clones, a class.

CDR3nt,CDR3aa,abundance,j_gene,v_gene,d_gene
TGTGCCAGCAGTGGGAACACACAGGGGGCCCGGAATGAAAAACTGTTTTTT,CASSGNTQGARNEKLFF,NA,TRBJ1-4,TRBV6-5,TRBD1
TGTGCCAGCAGCTTGTGGGACTATGGCTACACCTTC,CASSLWDYGYTF,NA,TRBJ1-2,TRBV5-4,NA
TGTGCCAGCAGCCCGGACAGAGCGACAGAGACCCAGTACTTC,CASSPDRATETQYF,NA,TRBJ2-5,TRBV5-5,NA
TGCGCCAGCAGCTTGGCTTCGGCTAAGGGACTAGCGGGGCAGGAATACGAGCAGTACTTC,CASSLASAKGLAGQEYEQYF,NA,TRBJ2-7,TRBV5-1,TRBD2
TGTGCCAGCAGCCTCGGGGCTGATTACGAGCAGTACTTC,CASSLGADYEQYF,NA,TRBJ2-7,TRBV7-9,NA
TGTGCCATCAGTGAGCCCCGGACAGGGTGGCATCAGCCCCAGCATTTT,CAISEPRTGWHQPQHF,many,TRBJ1-5,TRBV10-3,TRBD1
TGTGCCAGCAGTCGCACGTTGCGGTACGAGCAGTACTTC,CASSRTLRYEQYF,NA,TRBJ2-7,TRBV6-5,NA
TGCAGTGCTAGACAGGGTACTAGTGAGCAGTTCTTC,CSARQGTSEQFF,NA,TRBJ2-1,TRBV20-1,NA
TGTGCCAGCAGCCAAATACCGGGACTAGCGGGGAATAATGAGCAGTTCTTC,CASSQIPGLAGNNEQFF,few,TRBJ2-1,TRBV14,TRBD2
TGTGCCAGCATTGCGGGGGGAGACACCGGGGAGCTGTTTTTT,CASIAGGDTGELFF,NA,TRBJ2-2,TRBV6-6,TRBD2
TGTGCCAGCAGTAGACACATCACCGGGGAGCTGTTTTTT,CASSRHITGELFF,few,TRBJ2-2,TRBV6-2/TRBV6-3,NA
TGTGCCAGCAGTGAAACCTCTCCTGTACACGGCCCGAGGGACAAAAACATTCAGTACTTC,CASSETSPVHGPRDKNIQYF,many,TRBJ2-4,TRBV2,NA
TGTGCCAGCAGTGCGCGGACAGTCTCTGGGGCCAACGTCCTGACTTTC,CASSARTVSGANVLTF,few,TRBJ2-6,TRBV12-3/TRBV12-4,NA
TGTGCCAGCAGCGGAGGGAATAGCGGGGGGCTCCAAGAGACCCAGTACTTC,CASSGGNSGGLQETQYF,many,TRBJ2-5,TRBV9,TRBD2
TGTGCCAGCAGCCCTACCTCAGTTCCCTATGGCTACACCTTC,CASSPTSVPYGYTF,NA,TRBJ1-2,TRBV7-8,NA
TGTGCCAGTAATGACGAGGAGGATCAGCCCCAGCATTTT,CASNDEEDQPQHF,few,TRBJ1-5,TRBV14,NA
TGTGCCAGCAGTGAATTTGGCTCGGATACGCAGTATTTT,CASSEFGSDTQYF,few,TRBJ2-3,TRBV25-1,NA
TGTGCCAGCAGTTACCCCGGAGCGGGGAAAAACATTCAGTACTTC,CASSYPGAGKNIQYF,NA,TRBJ2-4,TRBV6-5,TRBD2
TGTGCCAGCAGCCACTCCGGCGAGCAGTACTTC,CASSHSGEQYF,few,TRBJ2-7,TRBV6-2/TRBV6-3,NA
TGTGCCATCAGTGACCCGGGGGGCTCCATAGCCAAAAACATTCAGTACTTC,CAISDPGGSIAKNIQYF,NA,TRBJ2-4,TRBV10-3,NA
TGTGCCAGCAGCCAAGATCGGCAGGATATTAAGGCTTTCTTT,CASSQDRQDIKAFF,NA,TRBJ1-1,TRBV3-1,NA
TGTGCCAGCAGTCAGGATCCAAACACTGAAGCTTTCTTT,CASSQDPNTEAFF,few,TRBJ1-1,TRBV12-3/TRBV12-4,NA
TGTGCCAGCAGTTACTCGGAGGGACAGGGGATCTACGAGCAGTACTTC,CASSYSEGQGIYEQYF,NA,TRBJ2-7,TRBV6-5,TRBD1
TGTGCCAGTAAGGGGGGCGAGCAGTACTTC,CASKGGEQYF,NA,TRBJ2-7,TRBV28,NA
TGCAGCGTTTCCCGGGGGGCGGGCAATCAGCCCCAGCATTTT,CSVSRGAGNQPQHF,many,TRBJ1-5,TRBV29-1,NA
TGCAGTGCTAGGGCGGGTGCGAACACCGGGGAGCTGTTTTTT,CSARAGANTGELFF,many,TRBJ2-2,TRBV20-1,NA
TGTGCCAGCCGGGCGACAGGGTACAATTCACCCCTCCACTTT,CASRATGYNSPLHF,few,TRBJ1-6,TRBV7-3,TRBD1
TGCGCCAGCAGCTTGAGGGGGGCTGACGAAAAACTGTTTTTT,CASSLRGADEKLFF,few,TRBJ1-4,TRBV5-1,NA
TGTGCCAAGCCGGGACTTACAAACACCATATATTTT,CAKPGLTNTIYF,many,TRBJ1-3,TRBV21-1,NA
TGTGCCAGCAAGGGTACTAATGAAAAACTGTTTTTT,CASKGTNEKLFF,NA,TRBJ1-4,TRBV2,NA
TGCGCCAGCAGGTCCACTTCCAGCTCCTATAATTCACCCCTCCACTTT,CASRSTSSSYNSPLHF,few,TRBJ1-6,TRBV4-1,NA
TGCGCCAGCAGCCAACCAGGTCTTTCGCGGGGGGGTTCCACAGATACGCAGTATTTT,CASSQPGLSRGGSTDTQYF,NA,TRBJ2-3,TRBV4-1,TRBD2
TGTGCCAGCAGTTTAGCGGGCGGCTACACCTTC,CASSLAGGYTF,many,TRBJ1-2,TRBV12-3/TRBV12-4,NA
TGTGCCAGCAGCCAAGGCCACTTCGCGGGAGTCTCCTACAATGAGCAGTTCTTC,CASSQGHFAGVSYNEQFF,few,TRBJ2-1,TRBV3-1,TRBD2
TGTGCCAGCTCACCACAGACACGTTCTTCGGCTAATGAAAAACTGTTTTTT,CASSPQTRSSANEKLFF,NA,TRBJ1-4,TRBV18,NA
TGTGCCAGCAGTCCGACAGAACGGGGCTACACCTTC,CASSPTERGYTF,few,TRBJ1-2,TRBV12-3/TRBV12-4,NA
TGTGCCAGCAGCTTAACCCCTAATCAGCCCCAGCATTTT,CASSLTPNQPQHF,few,TRBJ1-5,TRBV7-7,NA
TGTGCCATCAGTGAGTCGAAGGCTAGCGGGGGTCGTGAGACCCAGTACTTC,CAISESKASGGRETQYF,few,TRBJ2-5,TRBV10-3,TRBD2
TGTGCCAGCAGCTTATATGCAGGGGGCCAGACAGATACGCAGTATTTT,CASSLYAGGQTDTQYF,many,TRBJ2-3,TRBV11-2,TRBD1
TGTGCCAGCAGAATTCGACAGGGTAACACTGAAGCTTTCTTT,CASRIRQGNTEAFF,few,TRBJ1-1,TRBV12-3/TRBV12-4,TRBD1
TGTGCCAGCAGCCCGCCACGGCCGGGGGGCCAAGAGACCCAGTACTTC,CASSPPRPGGQETQYF,few,TRBJ2-5,TRBV21-1,NA
TGTGCCAGCAGTTTATTCACACTCACCGCGGGAAAACTGTTTTTT,CASSLFTLTAGKLFF,NA,TRBJ1-4,TRBV28,NA
TGCGCCAGCAGCTTGGCGGGGTTCGGCCAGCCCCAGCATTTT,CASSLAGFGQPQHF,few,TRBJ1-5,TRBV5-1,NA
TGTGCTAGCTCTAATGGGCCGGTCACTGAAGCTTTCTTT,CASSNGPVTEAFF,NA,TRBJ1-1,TRBV12-5,NA
TGTGCCAGCAGTGGCGACATAAATGACCGTTTCTTT,CASSGDINDRFF,NA,TRBJ1-1,TRBV6-5,NA
TGCGCCAGCAGCCAAGAACGCCCGGGCGGGGAGCTGTTTTTT,CASSQERPGGELFF,few,TRBJ2-2,TRBV4-3,NA
TGTGCCAGCAGTCCCGGGCCTTCCTACAATGAGCAGTTCTTC,CASSPGPSYNEQFF,many,TRBJ2-1,TRBV28,NA
TGCGCCAGCAGCTTGGGAATTCCTCCTGGAAAACTGTTTTTT,CASSLGIPPGKLFF,NA,TRBJ1-4,TRBV5-1,NA
TGCGCCAGCAGCCAAGAGTTAGGAGCGAACACTGAAGCTTTCTTT,CASSQELGANTEAFF,NA,TRBJ1-1,TRBV4-3,NA
TGTGCCAGCAGCTTCTCTAGCAATATTCGACAGGGCGAGCAGTACTTC,CASSFSSNIRQGEQYF,NA,TRBJ2-7,TRBV7-9,TRBD1